This T cell receptor beta chain appears in the sequencing data of a study of T-cell memory formation after mild COVID-19. Overall study context: TCR clusters were mostly confined to one donor each. Study-level findings and limits: CD4+ bias marked clones expanding day 15 to 37, unlike balanced contracting clones. CD4+ contracting clones were found mainly in CM and EM, and CD8+ ones in EMRA. The finding that pre-infection memory included some responding clones suggested that cross-reactive memory joined.

TCRdb re-called the 5' RACE reads with MiXCR, one entry per CDR3 protein. The table records about 140,000 distinct CDR3 sequences, about 6% of them present only once. The CDR3 spans 12 residues. Per germline, CDR1 SGHKS and CDR2 YYEKEE (reference sequence). Trimming removed 0 bases from V and 8 bases from J, with 8 bases in between. With respect to this clonotype: Antigen: not known.

The sequencing sample was made of PBMCs or a T cell subset sorted from them (not recorded which). The origin of this receptor is an adult woman who had mild COVID-19 (a few samples of this study predate the infection). Cell type and time point are not known. The chain combines TRBV5-5 with TRBJ1-2, with D perhaps matching TRBD1 (6 bases). The chain's CDR3 is CASSLDRDGYTF. As DNA, the CDR3 is TGTGCCAGCAGCTTGGACAGGGACGGCTACACCTTC.